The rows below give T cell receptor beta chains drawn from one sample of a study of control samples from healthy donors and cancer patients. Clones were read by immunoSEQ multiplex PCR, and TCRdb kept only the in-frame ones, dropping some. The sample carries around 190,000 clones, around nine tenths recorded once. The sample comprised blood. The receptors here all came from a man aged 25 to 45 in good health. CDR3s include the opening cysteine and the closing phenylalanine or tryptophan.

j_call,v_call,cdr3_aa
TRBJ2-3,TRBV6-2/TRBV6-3,CASSYVRERSDTQYF
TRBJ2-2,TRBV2,CASRKTGVHGELFF
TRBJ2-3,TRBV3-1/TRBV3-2,CASSLVADTQYF
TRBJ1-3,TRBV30,CAWSQTLGNTIYF
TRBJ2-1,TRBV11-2,CASSSGWDPSIPYNEQFF
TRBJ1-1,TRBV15,CATSTAPGGTEAFF
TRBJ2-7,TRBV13,CASSSLRGGYEQYF
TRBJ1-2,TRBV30,CAWSVDRVGIYYGYTF
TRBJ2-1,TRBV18,CASSPETGIYNEQFF
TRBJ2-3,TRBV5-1,CASSFERFTDTQYF
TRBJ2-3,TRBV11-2,CASSLDGGSTDTQYF
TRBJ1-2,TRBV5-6,CASSLGDTYGYTF
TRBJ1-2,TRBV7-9,CASSQRQGGGYTF
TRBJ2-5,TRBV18,CASSPKEDLGRETQYF
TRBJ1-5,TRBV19,CASSRGRDQPQHF
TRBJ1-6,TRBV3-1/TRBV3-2,CASSQDLYSSYNSPLHF
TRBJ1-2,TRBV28,CASSSQGGGYTF
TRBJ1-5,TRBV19,CASRIPGGQPQHF
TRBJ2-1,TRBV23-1,CARYDRGASSYNEQFF
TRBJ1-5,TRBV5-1,CASSLDGGAYQPQHF
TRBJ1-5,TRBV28,CASSHSQGVQPQHF
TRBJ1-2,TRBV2,CASSPLSPGTANYGYTF
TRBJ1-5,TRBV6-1,CASSDRQGMGNQPQHF
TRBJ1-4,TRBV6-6,CASRTQGIEREKLFF
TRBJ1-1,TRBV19,CASSIRQGRGMNTEAFF
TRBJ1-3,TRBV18,CASSPPNRVGNTIYF
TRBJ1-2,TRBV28,CASSLYSDSPRGYTF
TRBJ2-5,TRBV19,CASLPSGQETQYF
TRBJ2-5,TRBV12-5,CASGFGHGMETQYF
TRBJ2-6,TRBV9,CASGSGSGANVLTF
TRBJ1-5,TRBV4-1,CASSQAEYSNQPQHF
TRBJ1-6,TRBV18,CASSPGMEGNSPLHF
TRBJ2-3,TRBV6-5,CASSRGQAYTDTQYF
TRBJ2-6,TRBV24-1,CATSDSDRGRLSGANVLTF
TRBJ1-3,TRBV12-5,CASRDSGNTIYF